One T cell receptor beta chain is described in this entry. These data are taken from a study of T cell changes during pregnancy in multiple sclerosis. Germline V gene data show CDR1 as MNHEY and CDR2 as SMNVEV (reference sequence). V lost 0 bases to trimming and J lost 2 bases; unmatched junction nucleotides: 9. The CDR3 is 17 residues long. Some clones are missing from TCRdb's copy, which holds only in-frame ones; the method was immunoSEQ multiplex PCR. The sample records around 15,000 clones, 80% to 95% being singletons. This TCR was recovered from a female donor in good health, enrolled as a control in a pregnancy study. The sample in question was peripheral blood, obtained in the second trimester of pregnancy. The chain has TRBV27 and TRBJ2-7, with TRBD1 matching over 8 bases. This chain's CDR3 is CASSLSQSGTGAYEQYF. The DNA of the CDR3 is TGTGCCAGCAGTTTATCCCAATCGGGGACAGGAGCCTACGAGCAGTACTTC.